These T cell receptor beta chains were read from a single sample in a study of CD8+CD57+ T cells in acquired aplastic anemia. TCRdb used MiXCR to reprocess the reads, holding one entry per CDR3 protein. Of 150,000 or so distinct CDR3 sequences listed, 52% were seen once; the top ten hold roughly 12%. Sequencing was done on a sample of sorted CD4+, CD8+, or CD8+CD57+ T cells (not recorded which) from PBMCs. Receptors originate from a human donor with aplastic anemia. CDR3s include the opening cysteine and the closing phenylalanine or tryptophan. D genes are given only for firm matches. Rows may omit the clone size; those that give it use once, few, many or a size class.

>.|TRBD2|TRBJ2-7|15|TRBV5-4
TGTGCCAGCAGCTCCGGGACTAGCGGATCCTACGAGCAGTACTTC
CASSSGTSGSYEQYF
>few|TRBD2|TRBJ2-2|16|TRBV6-4
TGTGCCAGCAGTGACTCGGTTAGCGGGGGCCCCGGGGAGCTGTTTTTT
CASSDSVSGGPGELFF
>.|TRBD1|TRBJ1-2|13|TRBV19
TGTGCCAGCAACCTAGACAGGGTGGATGGCTACACCTTC
CASNLDRVDGYTF
>.|.|TRBJ2-7|15|TRBV15
TGTGCCACCAGCAGAGATCCTGGAGGTTCCTACGAGCAGTACTTC
CATSRDPGGSYEQYF
>.|.|TRBJ1-1|14|TRBV9
TGTGCCAGCAGCCAAGTCCCGGGCGGCACTGAAGCTTTCTTT
CASSQVPGGTEAFF
>.|.|TRBJ2-7|13|TRBV2
TGTGCCAGCAGTGAAGCTGTCCCCGGGGAGCAGTACTTC
CASSEAVPGEQYF
>.|.|TRBJ1-3|13|TRBV7-9
TGTGCCAGCACCACAGGGACTGGAAACACCATATATTTT
CASTTGTGNTIYF
>few|.|TRBJ1-1|15|TRBV6-1
TGTGCCAGCCTCCCGCTCAGGGGCAGGAACACTGAAGCTTTCTTT
CASLPLRGRNTEAFF
>many|.|TRBJ2-7|13|TRBV20-1
TGCAGTGCTAGGTACGGGGGTGGCTACGAGCAGTACTTC
CSARYGGGYEQYF
>many|TRBD1|TRBJ2-5|16|TRBV4-1
TGCGCCAGCAGCCCCCTAGGGACAGGGAAGTTAGAGACCCAGTACTTC
CASSPLGTGKLETQYF
>.|.|TRBJ2-4|15|TRBV11-2
TGTGCCAGCAGCTTAGCCTCGGGGACCAAAAACATTCAGTACTTC
CASSLASGTKNIQYF
>many|.|TRBJ2-1|14|TRBV19
TGTGCCAGTATAGCCCGGTCCGGGGACAATGAGCAGTTCTTC
CASIARSGDNEQFF
>.|.|TRBJ1-2|13|TRBV6-5
TGTGCCAGCAGTTACGGGCCCTACTATGGCTACACCTTC
CASSYGPYYGYTF
>.|.|TRBJ1-2|13|TRBV20-1
TGCAGTGCTTATAACGGGGGCGAAGATGGCTACACCTTC
CSAYNGGEDGYTF
>.|.|TRBJ1-3|13|TRBV2
TGTGCCAGCAGACAAGACTCTGGAAACACCATATATTTT
CASRQDSGNTIYF
>.|TRBD1|TRBJ1-2|13|TRBV24-1
TGTGCCACCAGGGGACAGGGGAACTATGGCTACACCTTC
CATRGQGNYGYTF